The 17 T cell receptor beta chains below were found in one sample sequenced in a study of technical replicates of blood from a handful of donors (dated by TCRdb to about 2017). Preparation of the library involved the immunoSEQ multiplex PCR assay. TCRdb stores this immuneACCESS table with in-frame sequences only. Part of the clones is absent; in the studies checked, under half of the shortfall reflects unresolved V genes, and no reason is known for the rest. The table for this sample lists about 64,000 clones; 75% to 90% of them were counted only once. The ten biggest clones cover about 5.4% of the sample. The sample was PBMCs. These receptors were taken from a human donor in good health. Some clones in this sample may be carry-over from other donors' samples.

This chain connects TRBV7-3 to TRBJ2-3; D may be TRBD2 (5 bases). In germline, CDR1 is SGHTA, CDR2 FQGTGA. V lost 5 bases, J lost 5 bases, and 8 bases lay in between. The CDR3 is 12 amino acids. CDR3 protein: CASSPTRDTQYF. CDR3 DNA: TGTGCCAGCAGCCCCACTAGAGATACGCAGTATTTT.

This clone was observed a single time. V and J are TRBV2 and TRBJ2-5, with D unresolved. This CDR3 is 12 amino acids long. Germline CDR1 reads SNHLY; CDR2 reads FYNNEI. V dropped 4 bases and J dropped 2 bases, with 5 bases sitting between them. This CDR3 is CASSGQQETQYF. The CDR3, as DNA: TGTGCCAGCAGTGGACAACAAGAGACCCAGTACTTC.

This clone has only one observation. The rearrangement joins TRBV5-1 to TRBJ2-1; D is unclear. V was pared by 1 base and J by 2 bases, with 10 bases between. The length of the CDR3 is 15 residues. CDR1 is SGHRS, CDR2 YFSETQ, per germline. The CDR3 loop is CASSLSGQAYNEQFF. CDR3 nucleotide sequence: TGCGCCAGCAGCTTGTCTGGGCAGGCCTACAATGAGCAGTTCTTC.

This sequence joins TRBV2 and TRBJ2-1; TRBD1 is a possible D gene (6 bases). V was cut by 10 bases and J by 9 bases, with 25 bases left in between. The CDR3 is 15 amino acids. From germline, CDR1 is SNHLY and CDR2 FYNNEI. The CDR3 coding sequence is TGTGCCACCGAAATGGGGTGGGGGCAAAGACCTGAGCAGTTCTTC. As protein: CATEMGWGQRPEQFF.

This chain uses TRBV9 with TRBJ2-1; 7 positions agree with TRBD2. V was clipped by 0 bases and J by 4 bases; unmatched bases: 4. The CDR3 has 15 residues. CDR1 and CDR2 (germline): SGDLS, YYNGEE. The CDR3 DNA follows: TGTGCCAGCAGCGTAGGCGGGAGAGGGTACAATGAGCAGTTCTTC. Translation: CASSVGGRGYNEQFF.

The chain joins TRBV27 to TRBJ1-4; D uncertain. The V gene's germline CDR1 is MNHEY and CDR2 SMNVEV (reference sequence). The length of the CDR3 is 17 residues. Trimming took off 5 bases at V and 1 base at J, with 17 bases between the two ends. The CDR3 bases are TGTGCCAGCAGTAAAACCTTGAAGACGGGAACTAATGAAAAACTGTTTTTT. Its translation: CASSKTLKTGTNEKLFF. Drawing the rest from reference TRBV27 and TRBJ1-4, the complete variable domain is EAQVTQNPRYLITVTGKKLTVTCSQNMNHEYMSWYRQDPGLGLRQIYYSMNVEVTDKGDVPEGYKVSRKEKRNFPLILESPSPNQTSLYFCASSKTLKTGTNEKLFFGSGTQLSVL.

This clone turned up a few times. The chain has TRBV6-4 and TRBJ2-3; the match to TRBD2 covers 10 bases. Germline V CDR1 and CDR2: MRHNA, SNTAGT. The CDR3 has 15 residues. J gave up 4 bases and V 3 bases, and 4 bases lay outside the gene matches. This CDR3 reads CASSETSGISDTQYF. CDR3 nucleotide sequence: TGTGCCAGCAGTGAAACTAGCGGGATTTCAGATACGCAGTATTTT.

The DNA for the CDR3 is TGCGCCAGCAGCTTGGCCCCCGATGAAAAACTGTTTTTT. Amino acids: CASSLAPDEKLFF. The rearrangement links TRBV5-1 to TRBJ1-4; no clear D gene. The ends were cut back, 0 bases at V and 6 bases at J, with 6 bases in the middle. The CDR3 is 13 amino acids. Germline V lookup: CDR1 SGHRS, CDR2 YFSETQ.

This chain links TRBV18 with TRBJ1-4; D unresolved. The V end was cut by 2 bases, the J end by 5 bases, with 12 bases between. CDR1 is KGHSH and CDR2 is LQKENI in the germline V gene. The CDR3 length is 15 residues. CDR3 sequence reads: CASSPNQASNEKLFF. In nucleotides, the CDR3 is TGTGCCAGCTCACCAAACCAGGCTTCGAATGAAAAACTGTTTTTT.

The chain couples TRBV9 to TRBJ1-3; D is undetermined. The V gene's germline CDR1 is SGDLS and CDR2 YYNGEE. This CDR3 is built from 16 residues. Trimming removed 4 bases at V and 0 bases at J, with 14 bases between. In DNA form, the CDR3 reads TGTGCCAGCAGCTCCTATCGGGGTTCCTCTGGAAACACCATATATTTT. Translated: CASSSYRGSSGNTIYF.

This clone was found once. DNA of the CDR3: TGTGCCAGTAGTAACCTAGAACCGACAGGGCGCGAGCAGTACTTC. Its protein product is CASSNLEPTGREQYF. V is TRBV19 and J is TRBJ2-7, with 7 bases aligning to TRBD1. Germline V gives CDR1 LNHDA, CDR2 SQIVND (reference sequence). This CDR3 comprises 15 residues. Germline trimming cut 4 bases from V and 6 bases from J; bases unmatched to any gene: 12.

The chain couples TRBV25-1 to TRBJ2-7; D is uncertain. Trimming left V 4 bases short and J 0 bases short, with 10 bases between. CDR1 is MGHDK and CDR2 is SYGVNS in the germline V gene. The CDR3 runs 14 residues. Written as DNA, the CDR3 is TGTGCCAGCAGTGCCGCAGGATCCTCCTACGAGCAGTACTTC. Its translation is CASSAAGSSYEQYF.

V is TRBV2 and J is TRBJ2-3; TRBD2 aligns across 9 bases. Germline V lookup: CDR1 SNHLY, CDR2 FYNNEI. The trim removed 10 bases at V and 0 bases at J, leaving 5 bases unmatched. The CDR3 extends over 14 amino acids. The CDR3 loop reads CAILAGGSTDTQYF. The CDR3 region has the DNA TGTGCCATTCTGGCGGGGGGGAGCACAGATACGCAGTATTTT. The full variable domain, with the rest looked up from reference TRBV2 and TRBJ2-3, is EPEVTQTPSHQVTQMGQEVILRCVPISNHLYFYWYRQILGQKVEFLVSFYNNEISEKSEIFDDQFSVERPDGSNFTLKIRSTKLEDSAMYFCAILAGGSTDTQYFGPGTRLTVL.

This chain links TRBV5-1 with TRBJ2-5; the D is unclear. The V gene lost 4 bases and the J gene lost 3 bases, with 4 bases spanning the gap. Germline V gene data show CDR1 as SGHRS and CDR2 as YFSETQ. The CDR3 loop spans 11 amino acids. For the CDR3, the DNA is TGCGCCAGCAGCGCGGAAGAGACCCAGTACTTC. Translated, it gives CASSAEETQYF.

This clone was seen just once. The chain links TRBV4-3 to TRBJ1-6, with D maybe TRBD1 (5 bases). The CDR3 spans 16 residues. Trimming shortened V by 1 base and J by 8 bases, and 15 bases separated the two germline ends. Germline V gene data show CDR1 as LGHNA and CDR2 as YSLEER. The CDR3 loop reads CASSQAGGRGDSPLHF. CDR3 bases: TGCGCCAGCAGCCAAGCGGGAGGCCGGGGGGATTCACCCCTCCACTTT.

This chain joins TRBV5-1 and TRBJ2-5; 7 bases are shared with TRBD2. The V gene end was trimmed by 7 bases and the J gene end by 5 bases; junction bases not matched to a gene: 8. The V gene's germline CDR1 is SGHRS and CDR2 YFSETQ. The CDR3 runs 13 residues. The CDR3 bases are TGCGCCAGCGTCCCTAGCGGTGGGGAGACCCAGTACTTC. Translation: CASVPSGGETQYF.

The V gene is TRBV2, the J gene TRBJ2-7; 12 bases line up with TRBD2. V gave up 6 bases and J gave up 7 bases; unmatched junction bases: 7. Germline-derived CDR1 and CDR2 are SNHLY and FYNNEI. This CDR3 comprises 14 residues. The DNA of the CDR3 is TGTGCCAGCAGGCTACTAGCGGGGGGTAGGGAGCAGTACTTC. This codes for CASRLLAGGREQYF.